This TCR beta chain came from a study of monozygotic twins with cystic fibrosis. Study-wide points: Low clonality (median around 0.0095) suggested a mostly naive repertoire. Unrelated CF individuals shared fewer identical clonotypes than monozygotic CF twins. Shared CDR3 numbers were not associated with age, concordance or severity.

This clone occurred once. No antigen is known for it. Profiled with immunoSEQ multiplex PCR; TCRdb holds only in-frame clones, not every one. The sample carries 20,000 or so clones, 95% to 98% recorded once. Input material: blood. The receptor was isolated from a woman in her thirties with cystic fibrosis.

The DNA of the CDR3 is TGTGCCAGCAGCTTTAATCCCGATCAGCCCCAGCATTTT. Its protein product is CASSFNPDQPQHF. The gene calls are TRBV5-4 and TRBJ1-5, with D unresolved. Germline assignment: CDR1 SGHNT and CDR2 YYREEE (reference sequence). CDR3 length equals 13 residues. Trimming removed 2 bases at V and 5 bases at J, with 8 bases between.